The rows below give T cell receptor beta chains drawn from one sample of a study of Ad26.COV2.S vaccination and SARS-CoV-2 variants. Sequencing was performed with immunoSEQ multiplex PCR; in TCRdb, only in-frame clones are kept and a portion is missing. The sample consists of around 450,000 clones, nearly 90% of them appearing once. Specimen: peripheral blood, collected in a trial of Ad26.COV2.S vaccine versus placebo. Receptors originate from a person aged 18 to 59 who received the Ad26.COV2.S COVID-19 vaccine or a placebo. Each CDR3 is given with its conserved first and last residue. The D gene is left open where the match is weak. A clone size is listed for some rows: how often the clone was seen (once, few, many), or a class if it is expanded.

V: TRBV7-9; J: TRBJ1-1; D: NA; size: once; DNA: TGTGCCAGCAGCCACCCCTTAAAATCGGAGAGCACTGAAGCTTTCTTT; CDR3: CASSHPLKSESTEAFF
V: TRBV5-8; J: TRBJ2-7; D: TRBD2; size: once; DNA: TGTGCCAGCAGCGGGGGAGGACTAGGTACCTACGAGCAGTACTTC; CDR3: CASSGGGLGTYEQYF
V: TRBV19; J: TRBJ1-6; D: NA; size: few; DNA: TGTGCCAGTAGTATAAACGGCTATTCACCCCTCCACTTT; CDR3: CASSINGYSPLHF
V: TRBV4-2; J: TRBJ1-4; D: NA; size: few; DNA: TGTGCCAGCAGCCCCAAGGACAGCGATGCTGAAAAACTGTTTTTT; CDR3: CASSPKDSDAEKLFF
V: TRBV28; J: TRBJ1-2; D: NA; size: NA; DNA: TGTGCCAGCATGCTACCCGCGTCCCACTATGGCTACACCTTC; CDR3: CASMLPASHYGYTF
V: TRBV5-6; J: TRBJ1-5; D: NA; size: NA; DNA: TGTGCCAGCAGCTTGGCCGGAAGGGGTCAGCCCCAGCATTTT; CDR3: CASSLAGRGQPQHF
V: TRBV12-3/TRBV12-4; J: TRBJ1-5; D: TRBD1; size: NA; DNA: TGTGCCAGCAGCACAGGGGAACAGCCCCAGCATTTT; CDR3: CASSTGEQPQHF
V: TRBV19; J: TRBJ1-6; D: NA; size: NA; DNA: TGTGCCAGTAGTTGGCAGGGGAATTCACCCCTCCACTTT; CDR3: CASSWQGNSPLHF
V: TRBV6-2/TRBV6-3; J: TRBJ1-4; D: TRBD1; size: NA; DNA: TGTGCCAGCAGCCGGGACAGTCCATTCCGCGCAACTAATGAAAAACTGTTTTTT; CDR3: CASSRDSPFRATNEKLFF
V: TRBV28; J: TRBJ2-7; D: TRBD2; size: NA; DNA: TGTGCCAGCCGGCGGGGGAGCTCCTACGAGCAGTACTTC; CDR3: CASRRGSSYEQYF
V: TRBV11-2; J: TRBJ1-5; D: TRBD1; size: NA; DNA: TGTGCCAGCAGCTTAATCCCGGGACAGATTTACAATCAGCCCCAGCATTTT; CDR3: CASSLIPGQIYNQPQHF
V: TRBV2; J: TRBJ1-4; D: NA; size: NA; DNA: TGTGCCAGCAGCAGCAACCCCGGAGGGTATGAAAAACTGTTTTTT; CDR3: CASSSNPGGYEKLFF
V: TRBV29-1; J: TRBJ2-1; D: NA; size: few; DNA: TGCAGCGTTGAAGGGGGGGTAGCGCACTCCTACAATGAGCAGTTCTTC; CDR3: CSVEGGVAHSYNEQFF
V: TRBV14; J: TRBJ1-1; D: NA; size: NA; DNA: TGTGCCAGCAGCCAAGATCTATCCACTGAAGCTTTCTTT; CDR3: CASSQDLSTEAFF
V: TRBV11-2; J: TRBJ2-1; D: TRBD1; size: NA; DNA: TGTGCCAGCAGACAAGGGACAGGGGTTTTAAATGAGCAGTTCTTC; CDR3: CASRQGTGVLNEQFF
V: TRBV28; J: TRBJ1-1; D: NA; size: once; DNA: TGTGCCAGCACCGACGGCGGGGTCAACACTGAAGCTTTCTTT; CDR3: CASTDGGVNTEAFF
V: TRBV6-2/TRBV6-3; J: TRBJ1-1; D: NA; size: once; DNA: TGTGCCAGCAGTGCCTCGGACAAGAGGGACACTGAAGCTTTCTTT; CDR3: CASSASDKRDTEAFF
V: TRBV3-1/TRBV3-2; J: TRBJ1-1; D: NA; size: NA; DNA: TGTGCCAGCAGCCAAGACAGGGTGGAAGCTTTCTTT; CDR3: CASSQDRVEAFF
V: TRBV2; J: TRBJ2-7; D: NA; size: NA; DNA: TGTGCCAGCAGTGAAGCGCTAGCCCTCACCTACGAGCAGTACTTC; CDR3: CASSEALALTYEQYF
V: TRBV19; J: TRBJ2-6; D: NA; size: NA; DNA: TGTGCAGTGGGACCGACGAGCTCTGGGGCCAACGTCCTGACTTTC; CDR3: CAVGPTSSGANVLTF
V: TRBV7-6; J: TRBJ2-2; D: NA; size: NA; DNA: TGTGCCAGCAGCTTTCCAGGCCCCCTAGGTAACACCGGGGAGCTGTTTTTT; CDR3: CASSFPGPLGNTGELFF
V: TRBV24-1; J: TRBJ2-1; D: TRBD2; size: NA; DNA: TGTGCCACCAGTGACACCTCAGCTAGCGGGAGGGTGGATGAGCAGTTCTTC; CDR3: CATSDTSASGRVDEQFF
V: TRBV28; J: TRBJ2-7; D: TRBD2; size: NA; DNA: TGTGCCAGCAGTTCACACCCGACTAGCGGGAGTGTCGACGAGCAGTACTTC; CDR3: CASSSHPTSGSVDEQYF
V: TRBV5-1; J: TRBJ1-2; D: NA; size: NA; DNA: TGCGCCAGCAGCTTGGCGGCAGGCCCTACTTATGGCTACACCTTC; CDR3: CASSLAAGPTYGYTF
V: TRBV30; J: TRBJ2-1; D: TRBD2; size: NA; DNA: TGTGCCTGGAGTGTACTCGGCGGGAGGGCCCATGAGCAGTTCTTC; CDR3: CAWSVLGGRAHEQFF
V: TRBV7-9; J: TRBJ2-2; D: NA; size: NA; DNA: TGTGCCAGCAGTTCCCGAAAGGTCGGTTCCCCGAACACCGGGGAGCTGTTTTTT; CDR3: CASSSRKVGSPNTGELFF
V: TRBV5-1; J: TRBJ2-1; D: TRBD2; size: NA; DNA: TGCGCCAGCAGCTTTACTAGCGGGAGCTACAATGAGCAGTTCTTC; CDR3: CASSFTSGSYNEQFF
V: TRBV14; J: TRBJ2-5; D: TRBD2; size: NA; DNA: TGTGCCAGCAGCCTGGGACTAGCGGGGGCCACTTACGTGGTGGAGACCCAGTACTTC; CDR3: CASSLGLAGATYVVETQYF
V: TRBV6-5; J: TRBJ1-3; D: NA; size: NA; DNA: TGTGCCAGCAGCCGAACACACTTCTCTGGAAACACCATATATTTT; CDR3: CASSRTHFSGNTIYF
V: TRBV24-1; J: TRBJ2-1; D: NA; size: NA; DNA: TGTGCCACCAGTGATTTGTCGACCCCGAGAAATGAGCAGTTCTTC; CDR3: CATSDLSTPRNEQFF
V: TRBV18; J: TRBJ2-5; D: NA; size: once; DNA: TGTGCCAGCTCACCCTCTTCCTACCGCCAAGAGACCCAGTACTTC; CDR3: CASSPSSYRQETQYF
V: TRBV3-1/TRBV3-2; J: TRBJ2-5; D: NA; size: once; DNA: TGTGCCAGCAGCCAAGACACTCAACCAGAGACCCAGTACTTC; CDR3: CASSQDTQPETQYF
V: TRBV5-1; J: TRBJ1-2; D: NA; size: NA; DNA: TGCGCCAGCAGCCTCTCGGACGGAATCTATGGCTACACCTTC; CDR3: CASSLSDGIYGYTF
V: TRBV2; J: TRBJ2-5; D: NA; size: once; DNA: TGTGCCAGCAGTACGAATAGCGGTAACCAAGAGACCCAGTACTTC; CDR3: CASSTNSGNQETQYF
V: TRBV6-2/TRBV6-3; J: TRBJ1-5; D: NA; size: NA; DNA: TGTGCCAGCAGTTACTCGAGGGGACAGCCCCAGCATTTT; CDR3: CASSYSRGQPQHF
V: TRBV19; J: TRBJ1-2; D: NA; size: NA; DNA: TGTGCCACCTCCGGAGGGGTCCCCTCTGGCTACACCTTC; CDR3: CATSGGVPSGYTF
V: TRBV7-9; J: TRBJ2-1; D: TRBD2; size: NA; DNA: TGTGCCAGCAGCCTAACTGCGAGACTAGCGGGGGACCCTTACAATGAGCAGTTCTTC; CDR3: CASSLTARLAGDPYNEQFF
V: TRBV7-3; J: TRBJ2-3; D: NA; size: NA; DNA: TGTGCCAGCAGCTCCGGAGGGACAGACCCCACAGATACGCAGTATTTT; CDR3: CASSSGGTDPTDTQYF
V: TRBV15; J: TRBJ2-1; D: NA; size: many; DNA: TGTGCCACCAGCAGAGGACAGGACTACAATGAGCAGTTCTTC; CDR3: CATSRGQDYNEQFF
V: TRBV4-3; J: TRBJ1-2; D: TRBD1; size: NA; DNA: TGCGCCAGCAGCCAAAGGACGCAGGGGGCCTATGGCTACACCTTC; CDR3: CASSQRTQGAYGYTF
V: TRBV5-6; J: TRBJ1-1; D: TRBD1; size: NA; DNA: TGTGCCAGCTCAGCCGACAGGGGAGCCACTGAAGCTTTCTTT; CDR3: CASSADRGATEAFF